This passage covers 31 T cell receptor beta chains from one sample sequenced in a study of blood T cells in healthy people across ages. Next came a second PCR, run for about 7 to 12 cycles, which used a sample-barcoded 5' primer along with a J-beta primer mix. One entry per CDR3 protein, called by TCRdb with MiXCR from the 5' RACE reads. Of 1.5 million to 2 million distinct CDR3 sequences listed, 25% to 30% are singletons. The sample consisted of blood. All receptors come from a woman in her twenties or thirties in good health.

The J gene is TRBJ2-1, the V gene TRBV9; D may match TRBD1 or TRBD2 (5 bases each). The V gene's germline CDR1 is SGDLS and CDR2 YYNGEE. Trimming removed 4 bases from V and 13 bases from J, with 18 bases in between. The CDR3 contains 13 residues. The CDR3 DNA sequence: TGTGCCAGCAGCTCCGGTCGACAAGGGACCCAGTTCTTC. The encoded protein is CASSSGRQGTQFF.

CDR3 nucleotide sequence: TGTGCCAGCAGTTGTAAGGGGGCGCTTTACGAGCAGTACTTC. Its protein product is CASSCKGALYEQYF. The V and J genes are TRBV28 and TRBJ2-7; TRBD1 agrees at 7 bases. V shed 4 bases and J 4 bases; nucleotides not matched to a gene: 7. The V gene's germline CDR1 is MDHEN and CDR2 SYDVKM. The CDR3 loop spans 14 amino acids.

This clonotype was seen only a few times. The V gene is TRBV28, the J gene TRBJ2-5, with D perhaps assigned TRBD1 or TRBD2 (6 bases each). Germline assignment: CDR1 MDHEN and CDR2 SYDVKM. The ends were cut back, 5 bases at V and 5 bases at J, with 15 bases in the middle. There are 14 residues in the CDR3. CDR3 sequence: CASSQTGGVETQYF. CDR3 nucleotide sequence: TGTGCCAGCAGTCAGACAGGAGGGGTCGAGACCCAGTACTTC.

The V gene is TRBV5-6, the J gene TRBJ1-2; D is uncertain. Trimming stripped 0 bases from V and 8 bases from J, with 11 bases between. This CDR3 has 13 residues. Germline V gene lookup returns CDR1 SGHDT and CDR2 YYEEEE. CDR3 loop: CASSLARARGYTF. The CDR3, as DNA: TGTGCCAGCAGCTTGGCCCGGGCTCGCGGCTACACCTTC.

About this clonotype itself: The junction shows a germline mismatch at one end, possibly a read error. The chain joins TRBV5-5 to TRBJ2-7; D gene ambiguous. Germline CDR1 reads SGHKS; CDR2 reads YYEKEE (reference sequence). The CDR3 is 15 amino acids. The CDR3 bases are TGTGCCGGCAGCTTGGGGTGGGCAGCGACCTACGAGCAGTACTTC. This gives the protein CAGSLGWAATYEQYF.

The V gene is TRBV20-1, the J gene TRBJ2-7, with D perhaps TRBD1 or TRBD2 (7 bases each). CDR1 DFQATT and CDR2 SNEGSKA come from the germline V gene (reference sequence). Trimming removed 1 base at V and 2 bases at J, with 18 bases between. There are 16 residues in the CDR3. CDR3 DNA sequence: TGCAGTGCTAGAGGGGGAGGGGGCGAATGGACCTACGAGCAGTACTTC. Translating gives CSARGGGGEWTYEQYF.

The chain couples TRBV6-5 to TRBJ2-7; TRBD1 matches at 7 bases. The CDR3 has 15 residues. Germline CDR1 is MNHEY and CDR2 is SVGAGI. The trim removed 2 bases at V and 2 bases at J, leaving 6 bases unmatched. CDR3 bases: TGTGCCAGCAGTTACGAGCGACAGGGCCCCTACGAGCAGTACTTC. It is translated as CASSYERQGPYEQYF.

This chain joins TRBV18 and TRBJ2-7; no firm D call. The germline V gene encodes CDR1 KGHSH and CDR2 LQKENI. V lost 4 bases to trimming and J lost 2 bases, with 12 bases between them. CDR3 length equals 14 residues. The CDR3 DNA reads TGTGCCAGCTCACTAAACCCTCCGGCCTACGAGCAGTACTTC. It is translated as CASSLNPPAYEQYF.

V gene TRBV7-6 combines with J gene TRBJ1-2, with D possibly being TRBD1 (6 bases). Deletions cut 1 base from V and 4 bases from J, with 13 bases between. Germline V gives CDR1 SGHVS, CDR2 FNYEAQ. The CDR3 extends over 15 amino acids. The CDR3 loop reads CASSLGTALSYGYTF. As DNA, the CDR3 is TGTGCCAGCAGCTTAGGGACAGCCCTTAGCTATGGCTACACCTTC.

V usage is TRBV6-6 and J usage is TRBJ1-1; D unclear. The V end was cut by 4 bases, the J end by 1 base, with 13 bases between. CDR1 is MNHNY, CDR2 SVGAGI, per germline (reference sequence). This CDR3 spans 15 amino acids. The CDR3 bases are TGTGCCAGCAGTTTCCGAAGGGCCTCGAACACTGAAGCTTTCTTT. Translated: CASSFRRASNTEAFF.

V and J are TRBV18 and TRBJ1-1, with a tentative D call TRBD1 (6 bases). The CDR3 has 14 amino acids. CDR1 is KGHSH, CDR2 LQKENI, per germline. Trimming cost V 4 bases and J 6 bases, with 15 bases left between them. The CDR3 here is CASSRLQGSAEAFF. CDR3 bases: TGTGCCAGCTCACGATTACAGGGCTCGGCTGAAGCTTTCTTT.

The chain carries TRBV19 and TRBJ1-4, with D possibly TRBD1 on 5 matching bases. V was clipped by 5 bases and J by 6 bases, with 19 bases between them. The germline gives CDR1 LNHDA, CDR2 SQIVND (reference sequence). This CDR3 is 16 amino acids long. CDR3 sequence (DNA): TGTGCCAGTAGTGCAACAGCGGAGGGGCGCTATGAAAAACTGTTTTTT. Amino acids: CASSATAEGRYEKLFF. The full variable domain, rest sourced from reference TRBV19 and TRBJ1-4, is DGGITQSPKYLFRKEGQNVTLSCEQNLNHDAMYWYRQDPGQGLRLIYYSQIVNDFQKGDIAEGYSVSREKKESFPLTVTSAQKNPTAFYLCASSATAEGRYEKLFFGSGTQLSVL.

This clonotype appeared many times. For the CDR3, the DNA is TGCAGTGCTTACGTGACAGGTTCTAGCAATCAGCCCCAGCATTTT. Protein sequence: CSAYVTGSSNQPQHF. The gene calls are TRBV20-1 and TRBJ1-5; perhaps TRBD1 as D (6 bases). V was clipped by 5 bases and J by 0 bases, with 14 bases between them. The CDR3 is made up of 15 amino acids. Germline CDR1 is DFQATT and CDR2 is SNEGSKA (reference sequence).

V and J are TRBV13 and TRBJ2-5, with 7 positions matching TRBD2. V was clipped by 1 base and J by 4 bases; unmatched bases: 3. There are 14 residues in the CDR3. Germline CDR1 reads PRHDT; CDR2 reads FYEKMQ (reference sequence). This CDR3 is CASSLDGEGETQYF. DNA of the CDR3: TGTGCCAGCAGCTTAGACGGGGAGGGAGAGACCCAGTACTTC.

The chain combines TRBV20-1 with TRBJ1-2, with 9 bases aligning to TRBD1. Unmatched junction bases numbered 13, after V lost 1 base and J lost 7 bases. The CDR3 extends over 16 amino acids. The germline gives CDR1 DFQATT, CDR2 SNEGSKA (reference sequence). The CDR3 nucleotides are TGCAGTGCTAGAGGAGGCGGCCGACAGGGGGGCTCTGGCTACACCTTC. Amino acids: CSARGGGRQGGSGYTF.

V is TRBV4-1 and J is TRBJ2-7; 9 nucleotides agree with TRBD2. The ends lost 0 bases at V and 7 bases at J; junction bases unmatched: 13. There are 17 residues in the CDR3. Germline CDR1 is MGHRA and CDR2 is YSYEKL. The CDR3 bases are TGCGCCAGCAGCCAAGATCTCGGGACTAGCAGACTGCAAGAGCAGTACTTC. Protein: CASSQDLGTSRLQEQYF.

About this clonotype itself: It may be a read error: a sequence one base away is much more abundant. This chain uses TRBV5-1 with TRBJ2-1, with a possible D match to TRBD1 (6 bases). Germline CDR1 and CDR2: SGHRS and YFSETQ. The CDR3 has 15 residues. The CDR3 DNA is TGCGCCGGCAGCACGGACAGTACGCCATACAATGAGCAGTTCTTC. Translated, it gives CAGSTDSTPYNEQFF.

In its sample, this clonotype was seen a few times. This chain connects TRBV2 to TRBJ2-4, with D tentatively TRBD1 (6 bases). Deletions cut 5 bases from V and 8 bases from J, with 13 bases between. CDR3 size: 13 residues. CDR1 is SNHLY, CDR2 FYNNEI, per germline. The CDR3 region has the DNA TGTGCCAGCAGTTCCCCCAGGGGTGACATTCAGTACTTC. Translating gives CASSSPRGDIQYF.

This clonotype was detected once. This chain links TRBV29-1 with TRBJ1-5; tentative D call: TRBD1 (5 bases). The CDR3 covers 13 residues. Germline CDR1 is SQVTM and CDR2 is ANQGSEA. Trimming pared 6 bases from V and 1 base from J, leaving 10 bases between. The CDR3, as DNA: TGCAGCGTACAAGACAGCAGCAATCAGCCCCAGCATTTT. Encoded protein: CSVQDSSNQPQHF.

This clonotype was seen more than once but under ten times. An end of the junction does not agree with germline; a read error may underlie this. The CDR3, as DNA: TGTGCCGCCAGCAGAGATTATCGTGGGACTAATGAAAAACTGTTTTTT. Amino acid sequence: CAASRDYRGTNEKLFF. The J gene is TRBJ1-4, the V gene TRBV15; D not certain. The CDR3 spans 16 residues. CDR1 is LNHNV and CDR2 is YYDKDF in the germline V gene (reference sequence). Full variable domain (outside the CDR3, taken from reference TRBV15 and TRBJ1-4): DAMVIQNPRYQVTQFGKPVTLSCSQTLNHNVMYWYQQKSSQAPKLLFHYYDKDFNNEADTPDNFQSRRPNTSFCFLDIRSPGLGDTAMYLCAASRDYRGTNEKLFFGSGTQLSVL.

The chain has TRBV7-6 and TRBJ2-1, with 11 positions matching TRBD2. CDR3 size: 17 residues. Trimming cost V 5 bases and J 5 bases; bases outside gene matches: 11. Looked up from germline, CDR1 is SGHVS and CDR2 is FNYEAQ. CDR3 region: CASSRSAIAGGHNEQFF. CDR3 sequence (DNA): TGTGCCAGCAGCCGCTCGGCCATAGCGGGGGGGCACAATGAGCAGTTCTTC. Filled out from reference TRBV7-6 and TRBJ2-1, the complete variable domain reads GAGVSQSPRYKVTKRGQDVALRCDPISGHVSLYWYRQALGQGPEFLTYFNYEAQQDKSGLPNDRFSAERPEGSISTLTIQRTEQRDSAMYRCASSRSAIAGGHNEQFFGPGTRLTVL.

This clonotype occurred many times. This sequence joins TRBV5-5 and TRBJ1-2, with TRBD1 matching 7 bases. The CDR3 loop spans 14 amino acids. Germline loops: CDR1 SGHKS, CDR2 YYEKEE (reference sequence). Trimming at V came to 3 bases and at J to 4 bases, leaving 6 bases not matched to a gene. CDR3: CASSYPGTAYGYTF. CDR3 nucleotides: TGTGCCAGCAGCTACCCCGGGACAGCCTATGGCTACACCTTC.

In this sample, this clonotype turned up many times. The chain couples TRBV27 to TRBJ2-7; D is uncertain. The V gene lost 1 base and the J gene lost 0 bases, with 1 base spanning the gap. The germline V gene has CDR1 MNHEY and CDR2 SMNVEV (reference sequence). The CDR3 has 12 amino acids. The CDR3 DNA is TGTGCCAGCAGTTTATTCTCCTACGAGCAGTACTTC. This sequence encodes CASSLFSYEQYF.

J is TRBJ2-5 and V is TRBV24-1; D might be TRBD1 (6 bases). V gave up 3 bases and J gave up 7 bases, with 17 bases separating them. The germline gives CDR1 KGHDR, CDR2 SFDVKD. The CDR3 totals 15 residues. The CDR3 sequence: CATSDPGQPGATQYF. In nucleotides, the CDR3 is TGTGCCACCAGTGATCCCGGACAGCCCGGTGCGACCCAGTACTTC.

The chain joins TRBV7-9 to TRBJ2-1; D is uncertain. The CDR3 totals 14 residues. Trimming stripped 2 bases from V and 9 bases from J, with 14 bases between. Germline assignment: CDR1 SEHNR and CDR2 FQNEAQ (reference sequence). CDR3 in DNA: TGTGCCAGCAGCTTATTATGGGCCGCGAGTGAGCAGTTCTTC. Encoded protein: CASSLLWAASEQFF. The entire variable domain, with the rest obtained from reference TRBV7-9 and TRBJ2-1, is as follows: DTGVSQNPRHKITKRGQNVTFRCDPISEHNRLYWYRQTLGQGPEFLTYFQNEAQLEKSRLLSDRFSAERPKGSFSTLEIQRTEQGDSAMYLCASSLLWAASEQFFGPGTRLTVL.

This chain joins TRBV5-1 and TRBJ2-7; no clear D. The CDR3 length is 14 residues. CDR1 and CDR2 (germline): SGHRS, YFSETQ. The V end lost 1 base, the J end lost 1 base, and 9 bases lay between the germline ends. In DNA, the CDR3 is TGCGCCAGCAGCTTGACGGAGAATTCCTACGAGCAGTACTTC. This translates into CASSLTENSYEQYF. Variable domain in full (rest from reference TRBV5-1 and TRBJ2-7): KAGVTQTPRYLIKTRGQQVTLSCSPISGHRSVSWYQQTPGQGLQFLFEYFSETQRNKGNFPGRFSGRQFSNSRSEMNVSTLELGDSALYLCASSLTENSYEQYFGPGTRLTVT.

Note on this clonotype: Germline is not matched at one junction end, which may reflect a read error. The chain uses TRBV4-1 and TRBJ2-1, with D maybe TRBD1 (6 bases). This CDR3 contains 17 residues. The V gene's germline CDR1 is MGHRA and CDR2 YSYEKL. The CDR3 loop reads CASSQEVGRGYYNERFF. The DNA of the CDR3 is TGCGCCAGCAGCCAAGAGGTGGGCAGGGGATACTACAATGAGCGGTTCTTC.

This clonotype occurred a few times. The rearrangement links TRBV2 to TRBJ1-1; D not certain. CDR1 is SNHLY, CDR2 FYNNEI, per germline. Trimming pared 7 bases from V and 4 bases from J, leaving 16 bases between. The CDR3 spans 14 residues. In DNA form, the CDR3 reads TGTGCCAGCAATATCTGGCGGGATGCCACTGAAGCTTTCTTT. Translated: CASNIWRDATEAFF.

This sequence joins TRBV2 and TRBJ2-3, with 15 bases lining up with TRBD2. Germline CDR1 is SNHLY and CDR2 is FYNNEI. The CDR3 runs to 18 residues. Unmatched junction bases numbered 8, after V lost 5 bases and J lost 2 bases. Here the CDR3 DNA reads TGTGCCAGCAGTCGGACTAGCGGGGGGGCTGCCTCCACAGATACGCAGTATTTT. It translates to CASSRTSGGAASTDTQYF.

This clonotype was detected only a few times. The chain combines TRBV3-1 with TRBJ2-4; D ambiguous. V was shortened by 0 bases and J by 6 bases, with 12 bases between the two germline ends. Germline CDR1 is LGHDT and CDR2 is YNNKEL (reference sequence). CDR3 length equals 15 residues. The DNA of the CDR3 is TGTGCCAGCAGCCAAGAAGGAACACGGCTAAACATTCAGTACTTC. Its protein is CASSQEGTRLNIQYF.

The rearrangement links TRBV5-6 to TRBJ2-6; D perhaps matches TRBD1 (5 bases). Per the germline V gene, CDR1 is SGHDT and CDR2 is YYEEEE. V was shortened by 5 bases and J by 3 bases, with 27 bases between the two germline ends. The CDR3 contains 20 residues. The CDR3 protein is CASRSDSAVRAGFGANVLTF. The CDR3, as DNA: TGTGCCAGCAGATCTGACAGCGCCGTCAGGGCTGGGTTTGGGGCCAACGTCCTGACTTTC.